This T cell receptor beta chain was captured in a study of T cells in Graves' hyperthyroidism and ophthalmopathy. Overall study: Before treatment of any kind, peripheral blood was taken at initial diagnosis. The study's findings and limits: Blood also carried most thyroid clonotypes expanded above 0.001.

This CDR3 has 13 amino acids. Germline V gene data show CDR1 as SNHLY and CDR2 as FYNNEI. V gave up 0 bases and J gave up 7 bases, with 6 bases separating them. The source of the PBMCs was around 10 ml of fresh peripheral blood. This clonotype was detected ten times or more. Antigen: not known. Amplification yielded TCR beta CDR3 regions, with RNA transcripts as the source. In the first-round RT-PCR of the TCR CDR3, the HTBI primer set was used. Using its own MiXCR run on the multiplex PCR reads, TCRdb lists one record per CDR3 protein. The table lists roughly 290,000 distinct CDR3 sequences, less than 15% of them singletons.

The chain is built from TRBV2 and TRBJ2-2; D is ambiguous. This clonotype originated in a woman between 25 and 40 years old with Graves' hyperthyroidism that later progressed to Graves' ophthalmopathy. Sequencing was carried out using blood. The CDR3 here is CASSEARSGELFF. Here the CDR3 DNA reads TGTGCCAGCAGTGAAGCCCGGAGCGGGGAGCTGTTTTTT.